The 26 T cell receptor beta chains given below trace back to one sample, sequenced in a study of T-cell reconstitution after alpha-beta-depleted transplantation in children. Researchers prepared the TCRbeta library using unique molecular identifiers, the study reports. TCRdb independently ran MiXCR on the PCR reads; one entry per CDR3 protein. Found here are a few hundred thousand distinct CDR3 sequences, 25% to 30% of them singletons; the top ten hold just over 35%. This specimen was PBMCs, taken before TCRalphabeta/CD19-depleted stem cell transplant. The receptors originated from a boy under two years old with Wiskott-Aldrich syndrome, due to receive a stem cell transplant.

Written as DNA, the CDR3 is TGTGCCAGCCGATCGAGGGCTAGCGGCGACGAGCAGTACTTC. Translation gives CASRSRASGDEQYF. The V gene is TRBV7-8, the J gene TRBJ2-7, with 7 bases aligning to TRBD2. The CDR3 is 14 amino acids. V was pared by 8 bases and J by 5 bases, with 12 bases of the junction left unmatched. The germline CDR1 and CDR2 sequences are SGHVS and FQNEAQ.

This clonotype has ten or more counts. CDR3 sequence reads: CASSSSGNTGELFF. The CDR3, as DNA: TGTGCCAGCAGCTCTAGCGGGAACACCGGGGAGCTGTTTTTT. The chain is built from TRBV7-9 and TRBJ2-2, with 7 positions matching TRBD2. This CDR3 is built from 14 residues. Germline loops: CDR1 SEHNR, CDR2 FQNEAQ (reference sequence). With 4 bases clipped from V and 1 base from J, the junction kept 0 bases outside the gene matches. The full variable domain, rest sourced from reference TRBV7-9 and TRBJ2-2, is DTGVSQNPRHKITKRGQNVTFRCDPISEHNRLYWYRQTLGQGPEFLTYFQNEAQLEKSRLLSDRFSAERPKGSFSTLEIQRTEQGDSAMYLCASSSSGNTGELFFGEGSRLTVL.

The V call is TRBV20-1, the J call TRBJ1-5, with D possibly matching TRBD1 (6 bases). The CDR3 is 15 residues long. The V gene's germline CDR1 is DFQATT and CDR2 SNEGSKA (reference sequence). The V and J ends lost 1 base and 0 bases respectively, with 10 bases between them. In DNA, the CDR3 is TGCAGTGCTAGAGTAGGGGGGTATAGCAATCAGCCCCAGCATTTT. Translation: CSARVGGYSNQPQHF.

This clonotype was picked up a small number of times. The gene calls are TRBV14 and TRBJ2-4, with a tentative D call TRBD2 (6 bases). Germline V CDR1 and CDR2: SGHDN, FVKESK. With 4 bases removed from V and 8 bases from J, the gap between germline ends came to 18 bases. The CDR3 contains 15 residues. The CDR3 sequence: CASSRLGLIGDIQYF. CDR3 DNA: TGTGCCAGCAGCCGCTTGGGACTTATTGGGGACATTCAGTACTTC.

The chain uses TRBV4-1 and TRBJ2-7; 8 bases agree with TRBD2. V lost 1 base, J lost 1 base, and 3 bases stayed unmatched. The CDR3 length is 15 residues. Germline V gives CDR1 MGHRA, CDR2 YSYEKL. The CDR3 bases are TGCGCCAGCAGCCAAGGAGCGGGAGAGTCCTACGAGCAGTACTTC. Its translation is CASSQGAGESYEQYF.

The rearrangement uses TRBV4-1 and TRBJ1-2; D is possibly TRBD1 (6 bases). The CDR3 has 17 residues. Germline loops: CDR1 MGHRA, CDR2 YSYEKL. Trimming cost V 0 bases and J 4 bases, with 18 bases left between them. CDR3 DNA: TGCGCCAGCAGCCAAGAAGCGGGCAGGGGCGTTGTCTATGGCTACACCTTC. This sequence encodes CASSQEAGRGVVYGYTF.

The chain is built from TRBV28 and TRBJ1-2; the D gene is possibly TRBD1 (6 bases). This CDR3 spans 15 amino acids. V gave up 4 bases and J gave up 7 bases, with 19 bases separating them. Per germline, CDR1 MDHEN and CDR2 SYDVKM. In nucleotides, the CDR3 is TGTGCCAGCAGTTCGGCCACCGGGACATTAGGTGGCTACACCTTC. Translating gives CASSSATGTLGGYTF.

This clonotype was observed a handful of times. V gene TRBV10-3 combines with J gene TRBJ2-7; either TRBD1 or TRBD2 may fit D (8 bases each). V lost 6 bases and J 0 bases, leaving 18 bases between the germline ends. The germline V gene has CDR1 ENHRY and CDR2 SYGVKD. The CDR3 contains 16 residues. The CDR3 bases are TGTGCCATCAGGGACAGGGCACGGGAGGGCTCCTACGAGCAGTACTTC. Translation: CAIRDRAREGSYEQYF.

The chain has TRBV10-3 and TRBJ2-5; D perhaps matches TRBD2 (5 bases). The germline V gene encodes CDR1 ENHRY and CDR2 SYGVKD. Trimming removed 8 bases at V and 5 bases at J, with 12 bases between. The CDR3 sequence is 12 residues long. The CDR3: CAIATSPETQYF. DNA for the CDR3: TGTGCCATCGCTACTAGTCCGGAGACCCAGTACTTC.

This clonotype showed up just a few times. V gene TRBV7-2 combines with J gene TRBJ2-2; D remains unclear. The CDR3 covers 12 residues. The germline gives CDR1 SGHTA, CDR2 FQGNSA. Trimming removed 5 bases from V and 7 bases from J, with 8 bases in between. CDR3: CASSRPFGELFF. The CDR3 nucleotides read TGTGCCAGCAGCCGACCCTTCGGGGAGCTGTTTTTT.

This chain uses TRBV5-1 with TRBJ1-2, with 7 nucleotides matching TRBD1. CDR1 and CDR2 from the germline V gene are SGHRS and YFSETQ. J gave up 2 bases and V 2 bases, and 3 bases lay outside the gene matches. CDR3 length: 14 amino acids. The CDR3 sequence: CASSFQGGNYGYTF. Written as DNA, the CDR3 is TGCGCCAGCAGCTTCCAGGGGGGAAACTATGGCTACACCTTC. Together with reference TRBV5-1 and TRBJ1-2, the CDR3 gives the full variable domain: KAGVTQTPRYLIKTRGQQVTLSCSPISGHRSVSWYQQTPGQGLQFLFEYFSETQRNKGNFPGRFSGRQFSNSRSEMNVSTLELGDSALYLCASSFQGGNYGYTFGSGTRLTVV.

V and J are TRBV4-1 and TRBJ2-4; maybe TRBD2 (5 bases). Trimming took off 2 bases at V and 5 bases at J, with 7 bases between the two ends. Germline CDR1 is MGHRA and CDR2 is YSYEKL. The CDR3 totals 13 residues. CDR3 amino acids: CASSQRGENIQYF. DNA for the CDR3: TGCGCCAGCAGCCAACGGGGTGAAAACATTCAGTACTTC.

In its sample, this clonotype was seen a few times. This chain joins TRBV5-1 and TRBJ2-2, with D unresolved. Trimming stripped 4 bases from V and 7 bases from J, with 8 bases between. Germline V gene sequence: CDR1 SGHRS, CDR2 YFSETQ. This CDR3 comprises 12 residues. The CDR3 loop is CASSVVGGELFF. In DNA form, the CDR3 reads TGCGCCAGCAGCGTCGTTGGCGGGGAGCTGTTTTTT. Full variable domain (rest looked up from reference TRBV5-1 and TRBJ2-2): KAGVTQTPRYLIKTRGQQVTLSCSPISGHRSVSWYQQTPGQGLQFLFEYFSETQRNKGNFPGRFSGRQFSNSRSEMNVSTLELGDSALYLCASSVVGGELFFGEGSRLTVL.

The rearrangement uses TRBV4-1 and TRBJ2-7; no definite D call. V was trimmed by 0 bases and J by 1 base, leaving 10 bases between them. Per germline, CDR1 MGHRA and CDR2 YSYEKL. CDR3 length: 15 residues. Written as DNA, the CDR3 is TGCGCCAGCAGCCAAGAGGCTCGGAAGTCCTACGAGCAGTACTTC. Protein: CASSQEARKSYEQYF.

The table lists this clonotype with a few counts. The CDR3 loop reads CASSLGTGIHEQYF. Here the CDR3 DNA reads TGTGCCAGCAGCTTGGGGACAGGGATTCACGAGCAGTACTTC. V and J are TRBV11-2 and TRBJ2-7, with 9 bases lining up with TRBD1. The CDR3 contains 14 residues. After removal of 3 bases from V and 5 bases from J, the junction contained 5 bases not matched to a gene. Germline V lookup: CDR1 SGHAT, CDR2 FQNNGV.

V usage is TRBV4-1 and J usage is TRBJ2-7; TRBD1 is a possible D gene (6 bases). CDR1 and CDR2 from the germline V gene are MGHRA and YSYEKL. The CDR3 has 16 residues. Trimming cost V 4 bases and J 2 bases, with 18 bases left between them. CDR3 residues: CASSRRLTDSTYEQYF. The CDR3 bases are TGCGCCAGCAGCCGCCGACTAACGGACAGTACCTACGAGCAGTACTTC.

This clonotype was detected a few times. J is TRBJ2-7 and V is TRBV27; D is uncertain. Germline values: CDR1 MNHEY, CDR2 SMNVEV (reference sequence). The length of the CDR3 is 10 residues. Trimming cost V 6 bases and J 6 bases, with 6 bases left between them. This chain's CDR3 is CASRVSEQYF. The CDR3 DNA is TGTGCCAGCAGGGTCTCCGAGCAGTACTTC.

The CDR3 spells CSARVVGFYNEQFF. In DNA, the CDR3 is TGCAGTGCTAGAGTGGTGGGCTTCTACAATGAGCAGTTCTTC. V and J are TRBV20-1 and TRBJ2-1, with no clear D. Trimming left V 1 base short and J 3 bases short, with 10 bases between. CDR3 length: 14 amino acids. Germline values: CDR1 DFQATT, CDR2 SNEGSKA (reference sequence).

This CDR3 reads CSVVGVQGTNTEAFF. The CDR3 DNA reads TGCAGCGTTGTTGGGGTACAGGGGACGAACACTGAAGCTTTCTTT. The rearrangement uses TRBV29-1 and TRBJ1-1; 7 bases line up with TRBD1. The CDR3 sequence is 15 residues long. V lost 4 bases and J lost 1; bases outside the gene matches: 9. Germline assignment: CDR1 SQVTM and CDR2 ANQGSEA.

This chain links TRBV11-2 with TRBJ1-3; no clear D. The germline V and J ends were trimmed by 1 base and 2 bases, with 9 bases remaining between them. The germline V gene encodes CDR1 SGHAT and CDR2 FQNNGV. The CDR3 has 15 amino acids. CDR3 bases: TGTGCCAGCAGCTTAGCCTGGGGTCCTGGAAACACCATATATTTT. This encodes CASSLAWGPGNTIYF.

This rearrangement joins TRBV5-1 to TRBJ2-1, with TRBD2 matching 16 bases. The CDR3 has 17 residues. The germline V gene encodes CDR1 SGHRS and CDR2 YFSETQ. V was pared by 4 bases and J by 8 bases, with 9 bases of the junction left unmatched. The CDR3 region has the DNA TGCGCCAGCAGCCTCGGGACTAGCGGGAGGGCCAGCTATGAGCAGTTCTTC. Translating it yields CASSLGTSGRASYEQFF.

The genes are TRBV29-1 and TRBJ1-2, with D uncertain. Between the trimmed V and J ends, which lost 4 bases and 4 bases, there was a span of 7 bases. This CDR3 is built from 11 residues. Per germline, CDR1 SQVTM and CDR2 ANQGSEA. The CDR3: CSVVSTYGYTF. The CDR3 DNA reads as TGCAGCGTTGTTTCCACCTATGGCTACACCTTC.

Only a few counts were recorded for this clonotype. The chain recombines TRBV5-1 with TRBJ2-1; 9 bases line up with TRBD1. The CDR3 covers 16 residues. Trimming at V came to 2 bases and at J to 6 bases, leaving 9 bases not matched to a gene. The germline CDR1 and CDR2 sequences are SGHRS and YFSETQ. CDR3 in DNA: TGCGCCAGCAGCTTCGTCCGGGACAGGGAGGCCAATGAGCAGTTCTTC. Protein product: CASSFVRDREANEQFF.

There are a few counts of this clonotype. The chain links TRBV19 to TRBJ2-2; 9 bases agree with TRBD1. The CDR3 loop spans 18 amino acids. Losses at the gene ends were 4 bases for V and 2 bases for J; bases not matched to a gene: 11. Germline CDR1 LNHDA, CDR2 SQIVND (reference sequence). The CDR3: CASSTKGGTGPNTGELFF. CDR3 in DNA: TGTGCCAGTAGTACCAAGGGCGGGACAGGGCCCAACACCGGGGAGCTGTTTTTT.

The chain's CDR3 is CASSLGIGGLQETQYF. The CDR3 bases are TGTGCCAGCAGCTTAGGGATCGGGGGCCTGCAAGAGACCCAGTACTTC. The rearrangement uses TRBV7-6 and TRBJ2-5; either TRBD1 or TRBD2 may fit D (6 bases each). This CDR3 has 16 residues. V gave up 1 base and J gave up 2 bases, with 14 bases separating them. Germline V CDR1 and CDR2: SGHVS, FNYEAQ.

The sample holds a few counts of this clonotype. The V gene is TRBV4-2, the J gene TRBJ2-4; a weak D match, TRBD2 (8 bases). CDR1 and CDR2 (germline): LGHNA, YNFKEQ. The CDR3 extends over 20 amino acids. The germline V and J ends were trimmed by 4 bases and 6 bases, with 31 bases remaining between them. The DNA for the CDR3 is TGTGCCAGCAGCCTCAACTGGCCAGGGGGTCGACTAGCGATGGGAAACATTCAGTACTTC. It yields the protein CASSLNWPGGRLAMGNIQYF.